Below, 12 T cell receptor beta chains from the same sample are listed, as sequenced in a study of follicular helper T cells after annual influenza vaccination. Repertoires were generated with immunoSEQ multiplex PCR, while TCRdb's copy carries only in-frame clones and drops some. The sample holds roughly 4,900 clones, around 80% seen once. As to time point: 2015-2016 season, 7 days after influenza vaccination. The input for sequencing was CXCR5+ CD38- circulating T follicular helper cells from blood, taken 7 days after influenza vaccination. Subset denoted: circulating Tfh, non-naive CD4+CXCR5+PD-1+ (ICOS+CD38+ or ICOS-CD38-). These receptors all come from an adult who received the influenza vaccine.

The chain links TRBV6-1 to TRBJ1-5; 8 positions match TRBD1. Germline values: CDR1 MNHNS, CDR2 SASEGT. V lost 4 bases to trimming and J lost 1 base; unmatched junction nucleotides: 6. This CDR3 spans 16 amino acids. CDR3 in DNA: TGTGCCAGCAGTGCAGGGACAGGTGGGAGCAATCAGCCCCAGCATTTT. Its translation is CASSAGTGGSNQPQHF.

This chain connects TRBV5-1 to TRBJ1-4; D gene uncertain. The CDR3 runs 14 residues. V lost 3 bases and J lost 8, with 14 bases in between. CDR1 and CDR2 from the germline V gene are SGHRS and YFSETQ. The CDR3 DNA follows: TGCGCCAGCAGCTATGGAGAGGTTCGGGAAAAACTGTTTTTT. Its protein is CASSYGEVREKLFF.

This clone was seen a handful of times. V is TRBV19 and J is TRBJ2-7, with 7 bases lining up with TRBD1. The CDR3 sequence is 14 residues long. V dropped 7 bases and J dropped 0; count of bases not matched to a gene: 6. The V gene's germline CDR1 is LNHDA and CDR2 SQIVND (reference sequence). The CDR3 bases are TGTGCCAGTAATCACAACAGGGGCTCCTACGAGCAGTACTTC. This sequence encodes CASNHNRGSYEQYF.

The chain uses TRBV5-1 and TRBJ2-7; D is ambiguous. Deletions cut 0 bases from V and 2 bases from J, with 9 bases between. Germline CDR1 reads SGHRS; CDR2 reads YFSETQ. The CDR3 runs to 14 residues. The CDR3: CASSLAHSPYEQYF. Here the CDR3 DNA reads TGCGCCAGCAGCTTGGCCCACAGCCCCTACGAGCAGTACTTC.

This clone was seen only a few times. This rearrangement joins TRBV11-3 to TRBJ1-4, with TRBD1 matching over 7 bases. The V segment lost 5 bases and the J segment 6 bases; nucleotides outside the gene matches: 6. CDR1 is SGHNT, CDR2 YENEEA, per germline. There are 14 residues in the CDR3. The DNA for the CDR3 is TGTGCCAGCAGCGACACAGGGGATCATGAAAAACTGTTTTTT. It encodes CASSDTGDHEKLFF.

The chain uses TRBV7-2 and TRBJ2-5; D perhaps matches TRBD1 (6 bases). Germline CDR1 and CDR2: SGHTA and FQGNSA. This CDR3 spans 14 amino acids. V was cut by 3 bases and J by 2 bases, with 10 bases left in between. The CDR3 nucleotides read TGTGCCAGCAGCTTCCTCGGACAGCAAGAGACCCAGTACTTC. Translated, it gives CASSFLGQQETQYF. The full variable domain, rest sourced from reference TRBV7-2 and TRBJ2-5, is GAGVSQSPSNKVTEKGKDVELRCDPISGHTALYWYRQSLGQGLEFLIYFQGNSAPDKSGLPSDRFSAERTGGSVSTLTIQRTQQEDSAVYLCASSFLGQQETQYFGPGTRLLVL.

The V gene is TRBV7-2, the J gene TRBJ1-5; possibly TRBD1 for D (6 bases). Germline CDR1 is SGHTA and CDR2 is FQGNSA. Trimming cost V 1 base and J 6 bases, with 10 bases left between them. This CDR3 contains 14 residues. CDR3 region: CASSLEGGIQPQHF. DNA for the CDR3: TGTGCCAGCAGCTTAGAGGGGGGGATTCAGCCCCAGCATTTT.

The chain recombines TRBV4-1 with TRBJ2-5, with TRBD2 identical over 13 bases. The V segment lost 6 bases and the J segment 0 bases; nucleotides outside the gene matches: 10. Per the germline V gene, CDR1 is MGHRA and CDR2 is YSYEKL. The CDR3 has 18 residues. DNA of the CDR3: TGCGCCAGCAGGTACACTGGACTAGCGGGGGCTTACCAAGAGACCCAGTACTTC. This encodes CASRYTGLAGAYQETQYF.

The chain links TRBV4-2 to TRBJ1-2; D remains ambiguous. The germline V gene encodes CDR1 LGHNA and CDR2 YNFKEQ. The V and J ends lost 0 bases and 8 bases respectively, with 13 bases between them. The CDR3 runs 14 residues. Written as DNA, the CDR3 is TGTGCCAGCAGCCAAGATAGACAAGCTAGAGGCTACACCTTC. Amino acids: CASSQDRQARGYTF.

This clone showed up just a few times. The chain combines TRBV19 with TRBJ2-1, with 9 nucleotides matching TRBD1. CDR1 LNHDA and CDR2 SQIVND come from the germline V gene (reference sequence). CDR3 length equals 15 residues. The trim removed 5 bases at V and 7 bases at J, leaving 9 bases unmatched. CDR3 bases: TGTGCCAGTAGTCCGGGGGACAGGGTAGGGAATGAGCAGTTCTTC. Translation: CASSPGDRVGNEQFF.

The chain combines TRBV27 with TRBJ1-1; 9 bases map to TRBD1. The trim removed 5 bases at V and 4 bases at J, leaving 8 bases unmatched. The CDR3 contains 15 residues. CDR1 and CDR2 (germline): MNHEY, SMNVEV (reference sequence). CDR3 sequence: CASSPRDRETTEAFF. The CDR3 DNA is TGTGCCAGCAGTCCTCGGGACAGGGAGACCACTGAAGCTTTCTTT.

A single count supports this clone. The V gene is TRBV11-2, the J gene TRBJ2-2; D is possibly TRBD2 (5 bases). With 1 base removed from V and 0 bases from J, the gap between germline ends came to 9 bases. Per germline, CDR1 SGHAT and CDR2 FQNNGV. This CDR3 has 16 residues. The CDR3 loop is CASSLVPGTNTGELFF. The CDR3 DNA sequence: TGTGCCAGCAGCTTAGTACCGGGAACGAACACCGGGGAGCTGTTTTTT.